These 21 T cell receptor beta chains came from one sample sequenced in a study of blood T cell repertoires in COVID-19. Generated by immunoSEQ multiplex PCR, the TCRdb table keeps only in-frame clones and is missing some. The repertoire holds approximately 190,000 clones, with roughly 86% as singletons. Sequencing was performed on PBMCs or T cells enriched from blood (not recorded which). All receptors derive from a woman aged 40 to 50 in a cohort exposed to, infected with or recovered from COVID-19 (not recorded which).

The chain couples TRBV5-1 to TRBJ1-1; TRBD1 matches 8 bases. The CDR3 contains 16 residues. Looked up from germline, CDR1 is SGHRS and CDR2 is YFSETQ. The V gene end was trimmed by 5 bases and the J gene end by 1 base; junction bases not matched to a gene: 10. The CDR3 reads CASSSTAGTGNTEAFF. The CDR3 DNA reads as TGCGCCAGCAGTTCGACAGCCGGGACAGGGAACACTGAAGCTTTCTTT.

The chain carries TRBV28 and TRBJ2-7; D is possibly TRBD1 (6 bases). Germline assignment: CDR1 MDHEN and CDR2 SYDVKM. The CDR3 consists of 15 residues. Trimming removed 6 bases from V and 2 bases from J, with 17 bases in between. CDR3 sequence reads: CASSQDSPPPYEQYF. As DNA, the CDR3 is TGTGCCAGCAGCCAGGACAGTCCGCCCCCCTACGAGCAGTACTTC.

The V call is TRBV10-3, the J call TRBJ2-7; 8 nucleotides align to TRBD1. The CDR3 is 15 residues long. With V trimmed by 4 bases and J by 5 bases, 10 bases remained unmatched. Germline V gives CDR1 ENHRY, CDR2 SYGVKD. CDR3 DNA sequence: TGTGCCATCAGTGCCTTCGACAGGGGAGGACACGAGCAGTACTTC. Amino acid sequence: CAISAFDRGGHEQYF.

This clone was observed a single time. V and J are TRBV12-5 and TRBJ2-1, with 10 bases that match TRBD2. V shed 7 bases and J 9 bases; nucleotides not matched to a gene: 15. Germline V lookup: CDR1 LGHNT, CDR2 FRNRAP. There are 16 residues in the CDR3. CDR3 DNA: TGTGCTAGTGCCGGGCTGGCTAGCGGGGGTTCCGCTGAGCAGTTCTTC. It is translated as CASAGLASGGSAEQFF.

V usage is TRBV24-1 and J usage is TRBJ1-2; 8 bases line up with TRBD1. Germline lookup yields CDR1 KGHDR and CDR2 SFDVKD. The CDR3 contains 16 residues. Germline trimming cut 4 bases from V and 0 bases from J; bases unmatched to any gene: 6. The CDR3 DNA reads TGTGCCACCAGTGACGGACAGGGTGAATCTAACTATGGCTACACCTTC. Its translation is CATSDGQGESNYGYTF.

The CDR3 DNA sequence: TGTGCCAGCAGCTTAGATTATGGGCAGAAGAACACTGAAGCTTTCTTT. Amino acids: CASSLDYGQKNTEAFF. The gene calls are TRBV11-2 and TRBJ1-1, with D unresolved. This CDR3 is 16 amino acids long. Germline CDR1 is SGHAT and CDR2 is FQNNGV. The V gene lost 0 bases and the J gene lost 1 base, with 12 bases spanning the gap.

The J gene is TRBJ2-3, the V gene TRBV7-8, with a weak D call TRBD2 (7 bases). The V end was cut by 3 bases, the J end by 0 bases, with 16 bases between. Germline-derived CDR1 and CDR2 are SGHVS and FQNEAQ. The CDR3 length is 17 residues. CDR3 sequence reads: CASSFSSRGGSTDTQYF. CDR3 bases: TGTGCCAGCAGCTTCTCATCGAGGGGGGGGAGCACAGATACGCAGTATTTT.

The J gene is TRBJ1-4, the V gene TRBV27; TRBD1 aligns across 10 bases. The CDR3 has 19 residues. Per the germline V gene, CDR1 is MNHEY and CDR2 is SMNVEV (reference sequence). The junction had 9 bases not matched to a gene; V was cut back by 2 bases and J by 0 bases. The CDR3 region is CASSLRTGGESATNEKLFF. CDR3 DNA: TGTGCCAGCAGTTTAAGGACAGGGGGGGAATCTGCAACTAATGAAAAACTGTTTTTT.

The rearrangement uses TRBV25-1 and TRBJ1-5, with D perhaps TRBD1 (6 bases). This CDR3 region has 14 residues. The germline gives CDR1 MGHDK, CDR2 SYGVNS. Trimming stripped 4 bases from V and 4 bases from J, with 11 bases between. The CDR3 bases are TGTGCCAGCAGTGGAGCAGGGGAAAATCAGCCCCAGCATTTT. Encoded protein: CASSGAGENQPQHF.

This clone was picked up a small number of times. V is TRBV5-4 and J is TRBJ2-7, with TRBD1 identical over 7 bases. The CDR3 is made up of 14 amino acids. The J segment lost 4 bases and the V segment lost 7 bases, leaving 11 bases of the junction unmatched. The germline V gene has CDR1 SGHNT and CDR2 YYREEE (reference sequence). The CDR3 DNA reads TGTGCCAGCGCCAAGGGGGCGGCAGGGTACGAGCAGTACTTC. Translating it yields CASAKGAAGYEQYF.

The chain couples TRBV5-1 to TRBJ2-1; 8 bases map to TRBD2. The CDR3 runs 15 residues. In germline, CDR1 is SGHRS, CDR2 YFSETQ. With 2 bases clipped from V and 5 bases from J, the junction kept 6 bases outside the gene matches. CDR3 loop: CASSFEAGDHNEQFF. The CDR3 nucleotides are TGCGCCAGCAGCTTTGAAGCGGGGGATCACAATGAGCAGTTCTTC.

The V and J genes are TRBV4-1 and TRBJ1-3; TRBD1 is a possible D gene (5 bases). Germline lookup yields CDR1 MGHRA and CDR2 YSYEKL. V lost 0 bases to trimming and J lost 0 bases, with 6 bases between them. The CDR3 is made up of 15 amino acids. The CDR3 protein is CASSQEGLSGNTIYF. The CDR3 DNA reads TGCGCCAGCAGCCAAGAGGGACTCTCTGGAAACACCATATATTTT.

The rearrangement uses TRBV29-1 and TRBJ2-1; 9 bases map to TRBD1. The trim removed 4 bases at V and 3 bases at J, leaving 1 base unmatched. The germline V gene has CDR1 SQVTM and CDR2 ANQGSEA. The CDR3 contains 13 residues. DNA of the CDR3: TGCAGCGTTGGGGACAGGGTCTACAATGAGCAGTTCTTC. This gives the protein CSVGDRVYNEQFF.

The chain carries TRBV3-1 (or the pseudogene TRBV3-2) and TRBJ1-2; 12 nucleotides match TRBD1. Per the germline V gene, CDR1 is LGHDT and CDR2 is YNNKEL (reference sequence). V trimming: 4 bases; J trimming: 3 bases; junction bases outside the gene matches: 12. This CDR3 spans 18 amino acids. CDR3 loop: CASSLSVGQGASYYGYTF. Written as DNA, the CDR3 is TGTGCCAGCAGCCTAAGTGTGGGACAGGGGGCTTCTTACTATGGCTACACCTTC.

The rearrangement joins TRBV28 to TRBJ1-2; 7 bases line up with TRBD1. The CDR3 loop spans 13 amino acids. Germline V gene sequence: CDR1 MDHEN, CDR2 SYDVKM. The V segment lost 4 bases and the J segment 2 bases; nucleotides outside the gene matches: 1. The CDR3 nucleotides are TGTGCCAGCAGTTGGACAGGAAACTATGGCTACACCTTC. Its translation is CASSWTGNYGYTF.

The CDR3 DNA sequence: TGTGCCACCAGCAGAGTGGTGGCTGGCGGGGAGACCCAGTACTTC. The encoded protein is CATSRVVAGGETQYF. The chain employs TRBV15 and TRBJ2-5; D perhaps matches TRBD2 (5 bases). This CDR3 comprises 15 residues. Trimming cost V 1 base and J 5 bases, with 14 bases left between them. Per the germline V gene, CDR1 is LNHNV and CDR2 is YYDKDF (reference sequence).

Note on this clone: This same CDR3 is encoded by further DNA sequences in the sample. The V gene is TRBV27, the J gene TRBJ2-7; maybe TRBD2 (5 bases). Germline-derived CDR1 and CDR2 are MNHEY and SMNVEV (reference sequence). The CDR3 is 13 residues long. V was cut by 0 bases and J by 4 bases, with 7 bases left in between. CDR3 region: CASSLSRTYEQYF. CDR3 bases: TGTGCCAGCAGTTTATCGAGGACTTACGAGCAGTACTTC.

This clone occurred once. The CDR3 spells CATSRDPDSPLHF. The CDR3 DNA is TGTGCCACCAGCAGAGATCCAGATTCACCCCTCCACTTT. The V gene is TRBV15, the J gene TRBJ1-6; no firm D call. This CDR3 is 13 amino acids long. Trimming left V 0 bases short and J 8 bases short, with 5 bases between. Germline CDR1 is LNHNV and CDR2 is YYDKDF (reference sequence).

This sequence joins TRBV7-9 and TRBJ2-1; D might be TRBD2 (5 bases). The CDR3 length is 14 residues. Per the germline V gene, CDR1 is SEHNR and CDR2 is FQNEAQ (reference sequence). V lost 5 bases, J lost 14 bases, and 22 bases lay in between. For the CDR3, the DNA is TGTGCCAGCAGCCTACCCTTAACTAGAGGTTATGAGTTCTTC. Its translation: CASSLPLTRGYEFF.

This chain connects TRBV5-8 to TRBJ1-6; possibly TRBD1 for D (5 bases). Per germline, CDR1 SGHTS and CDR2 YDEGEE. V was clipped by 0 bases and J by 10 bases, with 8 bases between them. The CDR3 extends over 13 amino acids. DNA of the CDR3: TGTGCCAGCAGCTTGGGGACACGATCACCCCTCCACTTT. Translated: CASSLGTRSPLHF.

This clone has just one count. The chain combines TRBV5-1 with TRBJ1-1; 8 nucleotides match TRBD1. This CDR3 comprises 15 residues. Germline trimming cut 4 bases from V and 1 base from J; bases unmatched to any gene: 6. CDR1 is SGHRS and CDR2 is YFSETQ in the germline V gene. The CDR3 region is CASSDQGAPNTEAFF. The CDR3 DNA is TGCGCCAGCAGCGATCAGGGGGCTCCGAACACTGAAGCTTTCTTT.